The clone carrying this TCR beta chain was detected a few times. Its specificity is not known. PCR used 60 Vbeta primers and 13 Jbeta primers. This table comes from immunoSEQ multiplex PCR, and its TCRdb copy is limited to in-frame clones, with some not included. The top ten hold over 6.5% of the sample, which has fewer than 200,000 clones, roughly 13% seen once. These data originate in a study of cytomegalovirus exposure and HLA in healthy donors. Looked up from germline, CDR1 is MGHDK and CDR2 is SYGVNS. There are 14 residues in the CDR3. The V gene end was trimmed by 1 base and the J gene end by 7 bases; junction bases not matched to a gene: 4. Study results and caveats: Most TCR sequences proved rare, with some public TCRs found in many donors. Researchers reportedly found TCR beta sequences accurately predicted most subjects' HLA-A and HLA-B alleles. Cytomegalovirus-associated TCR beta chains were listed, numbering some 180. The authors considered a cluster of highly shared sequence variants likely to be a sequencing artifact.

The chain couples TRBV25-1 to TRBJ1-2, with TRBD1 matching 9 bases. The receptor comes from a man over 45 in good health and CMV-seropositive. Sequencing was carried out using PBMCs. CDR3 sequence reads: CASSELTTGGGYTF. CDR3 DNA sequence: TGTGCCAGCAGTGAATTGACGACAGGGGGTGGCTACACCTTC.